The 6 T cell receptor beta chains in this list originate from one sample, sequenced in a study of T cells in Graves' hyperthyroidism and ophthalmopathy. Authors of the study amplified TCR beta CDR3 regions from RNA transcripts. Initially, a first-round RT-PCR of the TCR CDR3 employed the HTBI primer set. In TCRdb, the multiplex PCR reads were re-called with MiXCR into one record per CDR3 protein. Altogether 300,000 to 450,000 distinct CDR3 sequences are present, 15% to 18% being singletons, with the ten largest covering roughly 26%. Source material: blood. Receptor source: a woman aged 18-29 years with Graves' hyperthyroidism that later progressed to Graves' ophthalmopathy.

This chain connects TRBV6-1 to TRBJ2-7, with no clear D. Germline lookup yields CDR1 MNHNS and CDR2 SASEGT. CDR3 size: 14 residues. The V and J ends lost 4 bases and 4 bases respectively, with 14 bases between them. The CDR3 region has the DNA TGTGCCAGCAGTGGTCGAGGTCGGGCGTACGAGCAGTACTTC. It specifies CASSGRGRAYEQYF.

This clonotype has only a few counts. The chain has TRBV6-1 and TRBJ1-3, with D possibly TRBD1 on 5 matching bases. The V end lost 8 bases, the J end lost 4 bases, and 9 bases lay between the germline ends. CDR3 length: 12 amino acids. Germline V gene lookup returns CDR1 MNHNS and CDR2 SASEGT. The chain's CDR3 is CASGGGGNTIYF. CDR3 bases: TGTGCCAGCGGGGGGGGGGGAAACACCATATATTTT.

This clonotype was counted ten times or more. The chain couples TRBV29-1 to TRBJ2-1, with D uncertain. This CDR3 spans 14 amino acids. Germline V gene sequence: CDR1 SQVTM, CDR2 ANQGSEA. Deletions cut 0 bases from V and 7 bases from J, with 13 bases between. CDR3 sequence (DNA): TGCAGCGTTGAAGATCCCCCTTTTCCAAATGAGCAGTTCTTC. Its translation is CSVEDPPFPNEQFF.

Turning to this clonotype: A much larger clone sits a single nucleotide away, making a read error possible. The chain carries TRBV12-3 or TRBV12-4 and TRBJ2-7, with 11 nucleotides matching TRBD2. V shed 6 bases, J shed 7 bases, and the junction held 11 bases outside the gene matches. CDR3 length: 15 residues. The CDR3 DNA is TGTGCCAGCAGGGAACTAGCGGGAGAACGAAATGAGCAGTACTTC. It translates to CASRELAGERNEQYF.

This clonotype showed up just a few times. J is TRBJ1-2 and V is TRBV18, with TRBD1 identical over 10 bases. Germline assignment: CDR1 KGHSH and CDR2 LQKENI. The CDR3 is made up of 15 amino acids. V was clipped by 5 bases and J by 6 bases; unmatched bases: 9. The CDR3 bases are TGTGCCAGCTCATTTGACAGACAGGGGGCAGATGGCTACACCTTC. It is translated as CASSFDRQGADGYTF. Full variable domain (rest looked up from reference TRBV18 and TRBJ1-2): NAGVMQNPRHLVRRRGQEARLRCSPMKGHSHVYWYRQLPEEGLKFMVYLQKENIIDESGMPKERFSAEFPKEGPSILRIQQVVRGDSAAYFCASSFDRQGADGYTFGSGTRLTVV.

This sequence joins TRBV15 and TRBJ2-5, with D unclear. Between the trimmed V and J ends, which lost 0 bases and 5 bases, there was a span of 13 bases. CDR1 and CDR2 (germline): LNHNV, YYDKDF (reference sequence). This CDR3 comprises 15 residues. CDR3 region: CATSREGVVRETQYF. The CDR3 bases are TGTGCCACCAGCAGAGAAGGTGTGGTTAGGGAGACCCAGTACTTC.